This is a list of T cell receptor beta chains from one sample in a study of OX40 agonist ivuxolimab in advanced cancers. Libraries were prepared by immunoSEQ multiplex PCR; TCRdb keeps only in-frame clonotypes and omits some of them. The sample carries approximately 160,000 clones, around 94% recorded once. This sample comprised CD4+ or CD8+ T cells sorted from blood, obtained in a trial of the OX40 agonist ivuxolimab. The source of these receptors is an adult with an advanced solid tumor such as melanoma, head and neck, liver or kidney cancer. CDR3s include the opening cysteine and the closing phenylalanine or tryptophan. Fields, in order: V gene, clone size, CDR3 protein. Size tells how often a clone was seen (once, few, many) or the class of an expanded clone, and some rows leave it out.

v_gene: TRBV7-9
abundance: .
CDR3aa: CASSLYPPVWSEEQYF

v_gene: TRBV5-6
abundance: .
CDR3aa: CASSTLAGGPVETQYF

v_gene: TRBV9
abundance: .
CDR3aa: CASSVGPDGSEQHF

v_gene: TRBV11-1
abundance: once
CDR3aa: CASSRDRGETQYF

v_gene: TRBV27
abundance: once
CDR3aa: CASSPTGGTSGFREQYF

v_gene: TRBV15
abundance: .
CDR3aa: CATSRDPGGYEQYF

v_gene: TRBV28
abundance: .
CDR3aa: CASSFIGGGSYEQYF

v_gene: TRBV28
abundance: .
CDR3aa: CASSYGRGVPSYNEQFF

v_gene: TRBV6-5
abundance: .
CDR3aa: CASSYSGQGSGYTF

v_gene: TRBV5-1
abundance: .
CDR3aa: CASSLAGLMNTEAFF

v_gene: TRBV5-5
abundance: .
CDR3aa: CASSRGDSGYGYTF

v_gene: TRBV5-6
abundance: .
CDR3aa: CASSFPRVSTGELFF

v_gene: TRBV5-1
abundance: .
CDR3aa: CASSLGEIISGNTIYF

v_gene: TRBV18
abundance: .
CDR3aa: CASSPGTGRETQYF

v_gene: TRBV20-1
abundance: .
CDR3aa: CSASDYYEQYF

v_gene: TRBV27
abundance: .
CDR3aa: CASSLDDARLLYGYTF

v_gene: TRBV7-9
abundance: .
CDR3aa: CASSFPGPTYEQYF

v_gene: TRBV28
abundance: .
CDR3aa: CAIHSTAMNTEAFF

v_gene: TRBV5-4
abundance: .
CDR3aa: CASSLGGTGKNQPQHF

v_gene: TRBV6-5
abundance: .
CDR3aa: CASSYVGTTNYGYTF

v_gene: TRBV7-2
abundance: .
CDR3aa: CASRQDNQETQYF

v_gene: TRBV19
abundance: .
CDR3aa: CASSIDRGTGEQYF

v_gene: TRBV28
abundance: .
CDR3aa: CASGDSQRSGNTIYF

v_gene: TRBV19
abundance: few
CDR3aa: CASSRATGNYGYTF

v_gene: TRBV19
abundance: .
CDR3aa: CASLKRGSSGNTIYF

v_gene: TRBV7-8
abundance: .
CDR3aa: CASSPTGTVFYTF

v_gene: TRBV4-1
abundance: .
CDR3aa: CASSRGVGKTEAFF

v_gene: TRBV18
abundance: .
CDR3aa: CASSPDPNQPQHF

v_gene: TRBV19
abundance: .
CDR3aa: CASSRDRGYNEQFF

v_gene: TRBV11-3
abundance: .
CDR3aa: CASSLNRDSYEQYF

v_gene: TRBV19
abundance: .
CDR3aa: CASSIRDFSYEQYF

v_gene: TRBV7-2
abundance: .
CDR3aa: CASSPTGARDSYEQYF

v_gene: TRBV5-8
abundance: once
CDR3aa: CASSLGAGGLTDTQYF

v_gene: TRBV5-6
abundance: .
CDR3aa: CASSLNGRGTQETQYF

v_gene: TRBV6-5
abundance: .
CDR3aa: CASSYRTSGSGEQYF

v_gene: TRBV7-8
abundance: .
CDR3aa: CASSFNRVRKNTEAFF

v_gene: TRBV20-1
abundance: .
CDR3aa: CSAVPYNEQFF

v_gene: TRBV2
abundance: .
CDR3aa: CASSPFGSWGGNEQFF

v_gene: TRBV19
abundance: .
CDR3aa: CASTHRVAGFGNTIYF

v_gene: TRBV19
abundance: .
CDR3aa: CASSIRGAGANVLTF

v_gene: TRBV7-7
abundance: .
CDR3aa: CASSLRQGQETQYF

v_gene: TRBV5-1
abundance: .
CDR3aa: CASSLFGGQPQHF

v_gene: TRBV9
abundance: .
CDR3aa: CASSSRTGAPNEQFF

v_gene: TRBV2
abundance: .
CDR3aa: CASSRTSTDTQYF

v_gene: TRBV5-4
abundance: .
CDR3aa: CASSLVRAEQYF

v_gene: TRBV9
abundance: .
CDR3aa: CASSVGGPNEQFF

v_gene: TRBV5-8
abundance: .
CDR3aa: CASSSRLAGALNTGELFF

v_gene: TRBV7-9
abundance: .
CDR3aa: CASSLGQGSGNTIYF

v_gene: TRBV5-1
abundance: .
CDR3aa: CASSLGREWGTDTQYF

v_gene: TRBV30
abundance: .
CDR3aa: CAWKTTYNEQFF

v_gene: TRBV6-6
abundance: .
CDR3aa: CASSPTYSPLHF

v_gene: TRBV23-1
abundance: .
CDR3aa: CASSQMQGTYGYTF

v_gene: TRBV27
abundance: .
CDR3aa: CASRLTRGAILGYTF